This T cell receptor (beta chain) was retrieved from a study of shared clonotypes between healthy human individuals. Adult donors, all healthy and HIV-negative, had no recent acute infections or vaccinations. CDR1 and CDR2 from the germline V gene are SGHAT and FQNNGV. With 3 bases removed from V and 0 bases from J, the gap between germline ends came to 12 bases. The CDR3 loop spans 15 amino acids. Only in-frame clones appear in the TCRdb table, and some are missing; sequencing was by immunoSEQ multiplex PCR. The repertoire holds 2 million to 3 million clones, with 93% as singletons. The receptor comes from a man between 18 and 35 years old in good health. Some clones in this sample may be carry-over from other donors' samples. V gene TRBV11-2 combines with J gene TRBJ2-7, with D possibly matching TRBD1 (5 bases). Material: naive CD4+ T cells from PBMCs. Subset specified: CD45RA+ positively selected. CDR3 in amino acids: CASSFSQGFSYEQYF. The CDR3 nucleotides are TGTGCCAGCAGCTTTTCTCAGGGATTCTCCTACGAGCAGTACTTC. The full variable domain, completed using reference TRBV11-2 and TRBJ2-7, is EAGVAQSPRYKIIEKRQSVAFWCNPISGHATLYWYQQILGQGPKLLIQFQNNGVVDDSQLPKDRFSAERLKGVDSTLKIQPAKLEDSAVYLCASSFSQGFSYEQYFGPGTRLTVT.